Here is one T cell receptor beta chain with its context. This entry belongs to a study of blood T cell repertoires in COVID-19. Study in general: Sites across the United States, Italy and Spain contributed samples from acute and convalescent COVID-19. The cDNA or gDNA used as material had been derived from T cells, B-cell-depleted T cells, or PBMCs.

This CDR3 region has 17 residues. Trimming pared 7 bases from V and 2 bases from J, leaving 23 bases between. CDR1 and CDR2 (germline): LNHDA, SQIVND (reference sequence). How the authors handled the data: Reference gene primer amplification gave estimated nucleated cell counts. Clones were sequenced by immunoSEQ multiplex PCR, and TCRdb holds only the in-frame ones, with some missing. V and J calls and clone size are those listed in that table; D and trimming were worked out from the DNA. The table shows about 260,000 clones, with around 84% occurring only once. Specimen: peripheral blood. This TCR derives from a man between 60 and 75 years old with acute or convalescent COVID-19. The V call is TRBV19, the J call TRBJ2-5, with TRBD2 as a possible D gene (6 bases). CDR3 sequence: CASNHQSGTEGQETQYF. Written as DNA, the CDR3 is TGTGCCAGTAACCATCAATCCGGGACTGAAGGTCAAGAGACCCAGTACTTC.